This T cell receptor beta chain was captured by sequencing in a study of blood T cell repertoires in COVID-19. As for the study in general: Nucleic acid was either cDNA or gDNA, and it came from T cells, B-cell-depleted T cells, or PBMCs.

Measured with immunoSEQ multiplex PCR; TCRdb has only the in-frame clones, and not every one. The sample carries about 210,000 clones, 80% to 90% recorded once. This clone was observed a handful of times. The CDR3 consists of 16 residues. CDR1 and CDR2 (germline): MGHRA, YSYEKL. With V trimmed by 4 bases and J by 0 bases, 9 bases remained unmatched. The sequence came from a woman in her thirties or forties with acute COVID-19. What was sequenced was PBMCs or T cells enriched from blood (not recorded which). The chain joins TRBV4-1 to TRBJ2-7; 7 nucleotides agree with TRBD1. Written as DNA, the CDR3 is TGCGCCAGCAGCCCCCACCTTTGGGACAGCTCCTACGAGCAGTACTTC. Its protein product is CASSPHLWDSSYEQYF.